This T cell receptor (beta chain) derives from a study of long-term antiretroviral therapy in people with HIV. Study results and caveats: When set beside controls, HIV repertoires had CDR3 length ranges that were narrower.

Version v3.0 of the immunoSEQ assay was performed at survey level. Sequenced by immunoSEQ multiplex PCR; TCRdb stores in-frame clones only, minus some. The table includes some 28,000 clones, less than 85% detected once. A remark on this clone: Its antigen is as yet unknown.

CDR1 and CDR2 from the germline V gene are SGHTA and FQGNSA. There are 14 residues in the CDR3. With 1 base removed from V and 4 bases from J, the gap between germline ends came to 7 bases. This chain links TRBV7-2 with TRBJ2-2, with D unclear. This TCR derives from a middle-aged man with HIV. Here the sequenced sample was unsorted PBMCs, taken 0.3 years after starting antiretroviral therapy. CDR3 sequence (DNA): TGTGCCAGCAGCTTAGGTGGCGTCACCGGGGAGCTGTTTTTT. Translation gives CASSLGGVTGELFF.